A single sample is the source of the 18 T cell receptor beta chains below, sequenced in a study of blood T cells in healthy people across ages. Using a J-beta primer mix together with a sample-barcoded 5' primer, a second PCR was run for about 7 to 12 cycles. MiXCR was run by TCRdb on the 5' RACE reads, yielding one entry per CDR3 protein. Of about 650,000 distinct CDR3 sequences in the sample, 32% were seen once. The sequenced material came from blood. The receptor set was obtained from a woman older than 75 in good health.

This clonotype was observed at least ten times. A read error may account for a junction end that differs from germline. V and J are TRBV15 and TRBJ2-7; unclear D gene. The CDR3 covers 15 residues. CDR1 is LNHNV and CDR2 is YYDKDF in the germline V gene (reference sequence). The CDR3 loop reads CATSPILDPAYGQYF. The CDR3 nucleotides are TGTGCCACCAGCCCGATCCTCGACCCGGCCTACGGGCAGTACTTC.

This clonotype has a count of ten or more. The chain employs TRBV29-1 and TRBJ2-7; D might be TRBD1 or TRBD2, each matching 6 bases. Trimming stripped 6 bases from V and 5 bases from J, with 26 bases between. The CDR3 has 16 residues. Germline assignment: CDR1 SQVTM and CDR2 ANQGSEA. CDR3 sequence: CSVGGHVGGAFDEQYF. The CDR3 bases are TGCAGCGTGGGGGGACATGTAGGAGGGGCCTTTGACGAGCAGTACTTC.

This clonotype was seen repeatedly, ten times or more. V is TRBV7-2 and J is TRBJ2-6; D gene ambiguous. The CDR3 is 15 amino acids. Germline V gene lookup returns CDR1 SGHTA and CDR2 FQGNSA. Trimming cost V 2 bases and J 2 bases, with 7 bases left between them. The DNA of the CDR3 is TGTGCCAGCAGCTTAATGTCGACTGGGGCCAACGTCCTGACTTTC. Translation gives CASSLMSTGANVLTF.

The sample holds many counts of this clonotype. This chain uses TRBV6-1 with TRBJ2-7; a weak D match, TRBD1 (5 bases). V lost 6 bases and J 5 bases, leaving 14 bases between the germline ends. Germline V lookup: CDR1 MNHNS, CDR2 SASEGT. CDR3 length equals 13 residues. CDR3 nucleotides: TGTGCCAGCAGACTGGACAACCAGAACGAGCAGTACTTC. This sequence encodes CASRLDNQNEQYF.

This clonotype was seen at least ten times. The chain combines TRBV3-1 with TRBJ2-7, with 8 bases lining up with TRBD2. J was trimmed by 3 bases and V by 4 bases; bases with no gene match: 11. Germline V gives CDR1 LGHDT, CDR2 YNNKEL (reference sequence). The CDR3 extends over 16 amino acids. CDR3 residues: CASSPPRGGFYYEQYF. CDR3 DNA: TGTGCCAGCAGCCCCCCCCGGGGGGGCTTTTACTACGAGCAGTACTTC.

The table lists this clonotype with many counts. The gene calls are TRBV9 and TRBJ2-7, with TRBD2 as a possible D gene (5 bases). CDR3 size: 13 residues. Trimming pared 3 bases from V and 3 bases from J, leaving 10 bases between. The germline V gene encodes CDR1 SGDLS and CDR2 YYNGEE. The CDR3 here is CASSEGSGYEQYF. The CDR3 DNA reads as TGTGCCAGCAGCGAGGGAAGCGGCTACGAGCAGTACTTC.

About this clonotype itself: A junction end diverges from the germline sequence, so it may reflect a read error. V usage is TRBV5-1 and J usage is TRBJ2-2; no definite D call. The germline V gene has CDR1 SGHRS and CDR2 YFSETQ. The CDR3 sequence is 13 residues long. CDR3 DNA: TGCGTCAGCAGCTTAAGAAACACCGGGGAGCTGTTTTTT. It specifies CVSSLRNTGELFF.

This clonotype was seen only a few times. The rearrangement links TRBV5-1 to TRBJ2-2; 14 bases fit TRBD2. Trimming cost V 5 bases and J 1 base; bases outside gene matches: 13. The CDR3 is 20 amino acids. Germline V gives CDR1 SGHRS, CDR2 YFSETQ. CDR3 in amino acids: CASSRTLGLAGAVNTGELFF. The CDR3 DNA reads as TGCGCCAGCAGTAGGACTTTGGGACTAGCGGGGGCCGTGAACACCGGGGAGCTGTTTTTT. Variable domain in full (rest from reference TRBV5-1 and TRBJ2-2): KAGVTQTPRYLIKTRGQQVTLSCSPISGHRSVSWYQQTPGQGLQFLFEYFSETQRNKGNFPGRFSGRQFSNSRSEMNVSTLELGDSALYLCASSRTLGLAGAVNTGELFFGEGSRLTVL.

Regarding this clonotype: Being one base from a much bigger clone, this may be a read error. The chain employs TRBV3-1 and TRBJ2-3; 11 bases line up with TRBD2. With V trimmed by 2 bases and J by 8 bases, 6 bases remained unmatched. The CDR3 runs 15 residues. The germline V gene encodes CDR1 LGHDT and CDR2 YNNKEL (reference sequence). In DNA form, the CDR3 reads TGTGCCAGCAGCCAATTAGCGGGGGGGGGAGGTACGCAGTATTTT. Its translation: CASSQLAGGGGTQYF.

Details on this clonotype: Being one base from a much bigger clone, this may be a read error. V and J are TRBV20-1 and TRBJ2-1, with TRBD1 matching 7 bases. The J call may be wrong; the DNA end is better matched by TRBJ2-7. In germline, CDR1 is DFQATT, CDR2 SNEGSKA (reference sequence). The CDR3 consists of 19 residues. The CDR3 is CSARVGGPGQTRSYNEQYF. The CDR3 coding sequence is TGCAGTGCTAGAGTGGGTGGTCCGGGACAGACTCGCTCCTACAATGAGCAGTACTTC.

This clonotype was found a few times. The V call is TRBV19, the J call TRBJ2-3; 8 positions agree with TRBD1. V lost 8 bases, J lost 4 bases, and 5 bases stayed unmatched. The V gene's germline CDR1 is LNHDA and CDR2 SQIVND (reference sequence). The CDR3 runs 13 residues. CDR3 protein: CASRHRGADTQYF. The CDR3 DNA reads as TGTGCCAGTCGCCACAGGGGGGCAGATACGCAGTATTTT.

This clonotype was counted ten times or more. This chain connects TRBV7-8 to TRBJ2-3, with unresolved D. Trimming removed 0 bases at V and 2 bases at J, with 15 bases between. Germline CDR1 and CDR2: SGHVS and FQNEAQ. The length of the CDR3 is 17 residues. CDR3 region: CASSLASSVPSTDTQYF. The CDR3 DNA reads as TGTGCCAGCAGCTTAGCGTCGAGCGTCCCCTCCACAGATACGCAGTATTTT.

This clonotype has a count of ten or more. The chain recombines TRBV18 with TRBJ1-1, with D perhaps matching TRBD1 (6 bases). Trimming pared 5 bases from V and 4 bases from J, leaving 8 bases between. The CDR3 has 12 amino acids. CDR1 KGHSH and CDR2 LQKENI come from the germline V gene. The CDR3 reads CASSGGGTEAFF. The CDR3 DNA reads TGTGCCAGCTCAGGGGGCGGCACTGAAGCTTTCTTT.

This clonotype was observed at least ten times. The rearrangement links TRBV13 to TRBJ2-7, with TRBD2 matching 10 bases. The CDR3 has 14 residues. The germline V gene encodes CDR1 PRHDT and CDR2 FYEKMQ (reference sequence). Trimming at V came to 6 bases and at J to 2 bases, leaving 4 bases not matched to a gene. The CDR3 loop reads CASSFSGGPYEQYF. In DNA form, the CDR3 reads TGTGCCAGCAGTTTTAGCGGGGGGCCCTACGAGCAGTACTTC.

Comments on this clonotype: A much larger clone is a single base away; this may be a read error. V and J are TRBV6-2 or TRBV6-3 and TRBJ2-5; 7 bases fit TRBD2. Per the germline V gene, CDR1 is MNHEY and CDR2 is SVGEGT. This CDR3 has 12 residues. The CDR3 nucleotides read TGTGCCAGCGCGGGGGAGTGGGAGACCCCGTACTTC. It yields the protein CASAGEWETPYF.

This clonotype was recorded many times. V usage is TRBV6-5 and J usage is TRBJ2-3; maybe TRBD2 (7 bases). The CDR3 runs 13 residues. V gave up 6 bases and J gave up 10 bases, with 17 bases separating them. The germline CDR1 and CDR2 sequences are MNHEY and SVGAGI. The CDR3 DNA is TGTGCCAGCAGGGACGGGGGGCCCGGGGCGCAGTATTTT. It translates to CASRDGGPGAQYF.

A word on this clonotype: A read error may explain this, as a much larger clone is one base away. The chain has TRBV20-1 and TRBJ2-1; 7 bases fit TRBD2. Germline trimming cut 6 bases from V and 4 bases from J; bases unmatched to any gene: 9. From germline, CDR1 is DFQATT and CDR2 SNEGSKA (reference sequence). The CDR3 has 14 amino acids. The CDR3, as DNA: TGCAGTGCCATGTTCCAGCGGGGTTACAATGAGCAGTTCTTC. Protein sequence: CSAMFQRGYNEQFF.

This chain uses TRBV4-3 with TRBJ1-6, with no clear D. The CDR3 has 19 amino acids. V gave up 1 base and J gave up 6 bases, with 22 bases separating them. CDR1 and CDR2 from the germline V gene are LGHNA and YSLEER. The CDR3 here is CASSQAVSDSRALNSPLHF. The CDR3 DNA reads as TGCGCCAGCAGCCAAGCGGTCAGCGATTCTCGTGCCCTTAATTCACCCCTCCACTTT.